The 24 T cell receptor beta chains below all came from one sample that was sequenced in a study of T cells in Graves' hyperthyroidism and ophthalmopathy. The investigators amplified TCR beta CDR3 regions from RNA transcripts. First-round RT-PCR of the TCR CDR3 relied on the HTBI primer set. TCRdb re-called the multiplex PCR reads through MiXCR, storing one row per CDR3 protein. The table includes some 400,000 distinct CDR3 sequences, approximately 13% detected once. The sample taken for sequencing was blood. The receptors stem from a woman in her fifties or sixties with Graves' hyperthyroidism.

This sequence joins TRBV9 and TRBJ2-1; 12 bases fit TRBD2. This CDR3 is built from 15 residues. From germline, CDR1 is SGDLS and CDR2 YYNGEE. J lost 10 bases, V lost 4 bases, and 9 bases had no gene match. CDR3 in DNA: TGTGCCAGCAGCTCTCCGGGACTAGCGGGTACCGAGCAGTTCTTC. Translation gives CASSSPGLAGTEQFF.

The J gene is TRBJ2-1, the V gene TRBV4-2, with 11 bases lining up with TRBD2. Germline assignment: CDR1 LGHNA and CDR2 YNFKEQ. This CDR3 spans 18 amino acids. The V gene end was trimmed by 4 bases and the J gene end by 4 bases; junction bases not matched to a gene: 12. In nucleotides, the CDR3 is TGTGCCAGCAGCCCCTCCCTAACTAGCGGGAGATCGTACAATGAGCAGTTCTTC. The encoded protein is CASSPSLTSGRSYNEQFF.

This clonotype was seen only a few times. The chain couples TRBV5-1 to TRBJ2-7; TRBD2 might be the D (6 bases). V was shortened by 0 bases and J by 6 bases, with 13 bases between the two germline ends. CDR3 length: 14 residues. Germline values: CDR1 SGHRS, CDR2 YFSETQ. This CDR3 reads CASSLGDGGSEQYF. CDR3 nucleotide sequence: TGCGCCAGCAGCTTGGGGGATGGAGGGAGCGAGCAGTACTTC. The complete variable domain, with remaining parts taken from reference TRBV5-1 and TRBJ2-7, reads KAGVTQTPRYLIKTRGQQVTLSCSPISGHRSVSWYQQTPGQGLQFLFEYFSETQRNKGNFPGRFSGRQFSNSRSEMNVSTLELGDSALYLCASSLGDGGSEQYFGPGTRLTVT.

This clonotype was picked up many times. The V and J genes are TRBV5-1 and TRBJ1-2, with 7 bases matching TRBD1. The CDR3 covers 14 residues. Germline V gives CDR1 SGHRS, CDR2 YFSETQ. V dropped 1 base and J dropped 7; count of bases not matched to a gene: 7. DNA of the CDR3: TGCGCCAGCAGCTTGACAGACAGGGTTTCTGGCTACACCTTC. It yields the protein CASSLTDRVSGYTF.

Many counts were recorded for this clonotype. The chain uses TRBV11-2 and TRBJ2-1; 8 bases match TRBD1. The CDR3 covers 15 residues. The germline V gene encodes CDR1 SGHAT and CDR2 FQNNGV. V trimming: 2 bases; J trimming: 4 bases; junction bases outside the gene matches: 4. CDR3 bases: TGTGCCAGCAGCTTACAGGGGGCTGGGTACAATGAGCAGTTCTTC. It specifies CASSLQGAGYNEQFF.

The chain recombines TRBV24-1 with TRBJ2-1; 10 bases agree with TRBD1. The length of the CDR3 is 16 residues. The trim removed 4 bases at V and 6 bases at J, leaving 8 bases unmatched. Germline lookup yields CDR1 KGHDR and CDR2 SFDVKD. CDR3 residues: CATSDPGQGRGNEQFF. The DNA of the CDR3 is TGTGCCACCAGTGACCCGGGACAGGGGAGGGGCAATGAGCAGTTCTTC.

The rearrangement links TRBV28 to TRBJ1-5; D not certain. Germline-derived CDR1 and CDR2 are MDHEN and SYDVKM. V was cut by 6 bases and J by 4 bases, with 13 bases left in between. This CDR3 comprises 14 residues. CDR3 residues: CASSPRPGNQPQHF. In DNA, the CDR3 is TGTGCCAGCAGCCCCCGACCGGGGAATCAGCCCCAGCATTTT.

The V gene is TRBV20-1, the J gene TRBJ2-3; no clear D. The CDR3 is made up of 13 amino acids. V lost 6 bases, J lost 1 base, and 11 bases lay in between. Germline loops: CDR1 DFQATT, CDR2 SNEGSKA (reference sequence). Here the CDR3 DNA reads TGCAGTGCGCTCTCCTTTCGCACAGATACGCAGTATTTT. Translated, it gives CSALSFRTDTQYF.

This clonotype came up many times. The rearrangement uses TRBV20-1 and TRBJ2-1; 8 positions agree with TRBD2. Germline CDR1 is DFQATT and CDR2 is SNEGSKA (reference sequence). Trimming took 0 bases from V and 6 from J; bases not matched to a gene: 10. The CDR3 is 16 amino acids. The CDR3 protein is CSARDLGGSGSNEQFF. Written as DNA, the CDR3 is TGCAGTGCTAGAGATCTGGGCGGGAGCGGGAGCAATGAGCAGTTCTTC.

This clonotype was seen more than once but under ten times. The chain combines TRBV2 with TRBJ2-3, with D possibly TRBD2 on 5 matching bases. The CDR3 extends over 13 amino acids. CDR1 is SNHLY, CDR2 FYNNEI, per germline. Trimming removed 4 bases from V and 6 bases from J, with 11 bases in between. The CDR3 spells CASSAQASDTQYF. In DNA, the CDR3 is TGTGCCAGCAGTGCCCAGGCTAGCGATACGCAGTATTTT. The full variable domain, its missing parts supplied by reference TRBV2 and TRBJ2-3, is EPEVTQTPSHQVTQMGQEVILRCVPISNHLYFYWYRQILGQKVEFLVSFYNNEISEKSEIFDDQFSVERPDGSNFTLKIRSTKLEDSAMYFCASSAQASDTQYFGPGTRLTVL.

Regarding this clonotype: A single base separates this from a much larger clone, so it may be a read error. The chain links TRBV12-3 or TRBV12-4 to TRBJ2-7, with 11 bases aligning to TRBD2. The junction had 7 bases not matched to a gene; V was cut back by 3 bases and J by 0 bases. The length of the CDR3 is 17 residues. The CDR3 reads CASSLSTSGSPSYEQYF. Written as DNA, the CDR3 is TGTGCCAGCAGTTTGTCTACTAGCGGGAGCCCCTCCTACGAGCAGTACTTC.

CDR3 nucleotide sequence: TGTGCCAGCAGTTTAAAGGGTAGCGGGAGTAACATTCAGTACTTC. Translating it yields CASSLKGSGSNIQYF. The rearrangement joins TRBV27 to TRBJ2-4, with 9 bases aligning to TRBD2. This CDR3 spans 15 amino acids. V shed 2 bases, J shed 7 bases, and the junction held 6 bases outside the gene matches. CDR1 and CDR2 from the germline V gene are MNHEY and SMNVEV (reference sequence).

At least ten counts were recorded for this clonotype. The gene calls are TRBV5-1 and TRBJ2-7; the D gene is possibly TRBD2 (5 bases). Germline V gene data show CDR1 as SGHRS and CDR2 as YFSETQ. V was pared by 2 bases and J by 0 bases, with 9 bases between. CDR3 length equals 14 residues. CDR3: CASSFRESSYEQYF. The CDR3 nucleotides read TGCGCCAGCAGCTTCCGGGAAAGCTCCTACGAGCAGTACTTC. Variable domain in full (rest from reference TRBV5-1 and TRBJ2-7): KAGVTQTPRYLIKTRGQQVTLSCSPISGHRSVSWYQQTPGQGLQFLFEYFSETQRNKGNFPGRFSGRQFSNSRSEMNVSTLELGDSALYLCASSFRESSYEQYFGPGTRLTVT.

This clonotype has ten or more counts. The CDR3 loop is CASRRATSTSYNEQFF. As DNA, the CDR3 is TGTGCCAGCAGAAGAGCGACTAGCACGTCCTACAATGAGCAGTTCTTC. The V and J genes are TRBV6-1 and TRBJ2-1, with 7 bases lining up with TRBD2. CDR1 MNHNS and CDR2 SASEGT come from the germline V gene. The CDR3 length is 16 residues. V was clipped by 6 bases and J by 1 base; unmatched bases: 9.

This clonotype has just a few counts. This CDR3 reads CASSYGLAGFSDTQYF. Written as DNA, the CDR3 is TGTGCCAGCAGCTACGGACTAGCGGGATTCTCAGATACGCAGTATTTT. This rearrangement joins TRBV7-9 to TRBJ2-3, with 12 bases fitting TRBD2. The CDR3 consists of 16 residues. V dropped 4 bases and J dropped 4; count of bases not matched to a gene: 6. Germline V gives CDR1 SEHNR, CDR2 FQNEAQ (reference sequence).

This clonotype has ten or more counts. This rearrangement joins TRBV29-1 to TRBJ2-3, with D hard to call. V lost 2 bases and J 4 bases, leaving 13 bases between the germline ends. The CDR3 spans 14 residues. Germline lookup yields CDR1 SQVTM and CDR2 ANQGSEA. The CDR3 DNA reads TGCAGCGTTGAATATACAGAACGCTCAGATACGCAGTATTTT. It yields the protein CSVEYTERSDTQYF.

Many counts were recorded for this clonotype. The V gene is TRBV18, the J gene TRBJ2-3; D is perhaps TRBD2 (5 bases). V was shortened by 3 bases and J by 1 base, with 11 bases between the two germline ends. Germline CDR1 is KGHSH and CDR2 is LQKENI. This CDR3 comprises 15 residues. CDR3: CASSPPGWGTDTQYF. The CDR3 nucleotides are TGTGCCAGCTCACCCCCGGGATGGGGCACAGATACGCAGTATTTT.

In this sample, this clonotype turned up many times. CDR3 coding DNA: TGTGCCAGCAGCTTAGTGGGGAGCGGCTATGGCTACACCTTC. It yields the protein CASSLVGSGYGYTF. The chain carries TRBV7-9 and TRBJ1-2; no clear D gene. This CDR3 comprises 14 residues. The V gene lost 1 base and the J gene lost 4 bases, with 10 bases spanning the gap. Germline assignment: CDR1 SEHNR and CDR2 FQNEAQ (reference sequence).

The chain couples TRBV11-2 to TRBJ2-3, with 10 bases lining up with TRBD2. Germline trimming cut 5 bases from V and 5 bases from J; bases unmatched to any gene: 4. Germline CDR1 reads SGHAT; CDR2 reads FQNNGV. CDR3 length equals 14 residues. CDR3 DNA: TGTGCCAGCAGCACCCTAGCGGGAGTAGATACGCAGTATTTT. Translating gives CASSTLAGVDTQYF.

This clonotype occurred many times. The chain employs TRBV12-3 or TRBV12-4 and TRBJ2-1, with TRBD2 matching 8 bases. The CDR3 totals 14 residues. Trimming took 8 bases from V and 5 from J; bases not matched to a gene: 8. CDR3 region: CASRAGEVHNEQFF. CDR3 DNA: TGTGCCAGCCGAGCGGGAGAGGTCCACAATGAGCAGTTCTTC.

Many counts were recorded for this clonotype. The rearrangement links TRBV9 to TRBJ2-3; D is unresolved. Trimming left V 2 bases short and J 4 bases short, with 11 bases between. Germline V CDR1 and CDR2: SGDLS, YYNGEE. There are 14 residues in the CDR3. CDR3 in amino acids: CASSVTGGPDTQYF. The CDR3 coding sequence is TGTGCCAGCAGCGTCACCGGCGGCCCAGATACGCAGTATTTT.

This clonotype was counted at least ten times. The gene calls are TRBV20-1 and TRBJ1-1; D unclear. Germline V gives CDR1 DFQATT, CDR2 SNEGSKA (reference sequence). Trimming removed 7 bases at V and 10 bases at J, with 25 bases between. The CDR3 runs 14 residues. Here the CDR3 reads CSGVAGGLTRPAFF. CDR3 DNA sequence: TGCAGTGGAGTCGCCGGCGGGCTCACCCGACCAGCTTTCTTT.

A few counts support this clonotype. The V gene is TRBV27, the J gene TRBJ2-1, with 11 positions matching TRBD2. CDR1 and CDR2 (germline): MNHEY, SMNVEV (reference sequence). The length of the CDR3 is 14 residues. V was pared by 8 bases and J by 6 bases, with 6 bases of the junction left unmatched. The CDR3 loop is CASGLAGGSNEQFF. CDR3 sequence (DNA): TGTGCCAGCGGGCTAGCGGGAGGAAGCAATGAGCAGTTCTTC.

This clonotype was observed a few times. A much bigger clone sits one base away, suggesting this may be a read error. V and J are TRBV3-1 and TRBJ2-7, with a tentative D call TRBD2 (6 bases). The CDR3 extends over 14 amino acids. Germline V CDR1 and CDR2: LGHDT, YNNKEL (reference sequence). V dropped 0 bases and J dropped 0 bases, with 6 bases sitting between them. Written as DNA, the CDR3 is TGTGCCAGCAGCCAAGAGGGAGGCTCCTACGAGCAGTACTTC. Protein sequence: CASSQEGGSYEQYF.